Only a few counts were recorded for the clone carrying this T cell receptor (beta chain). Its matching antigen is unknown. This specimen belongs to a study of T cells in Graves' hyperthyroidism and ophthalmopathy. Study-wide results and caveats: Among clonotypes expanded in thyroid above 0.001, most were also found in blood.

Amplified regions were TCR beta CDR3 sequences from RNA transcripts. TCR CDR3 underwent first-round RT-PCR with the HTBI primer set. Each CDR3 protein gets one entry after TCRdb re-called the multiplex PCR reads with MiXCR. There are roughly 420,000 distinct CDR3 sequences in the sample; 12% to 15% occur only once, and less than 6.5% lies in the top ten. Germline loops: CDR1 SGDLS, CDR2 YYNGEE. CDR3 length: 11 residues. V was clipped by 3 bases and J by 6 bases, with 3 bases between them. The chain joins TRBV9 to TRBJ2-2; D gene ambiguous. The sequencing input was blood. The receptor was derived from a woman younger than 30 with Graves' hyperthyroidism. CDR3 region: CASSGSGELFF. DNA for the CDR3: TGTGCCAGCAGCGGATCCGGGGAGCTGTTTTTT.